The rows below give T cell receptor beta chains drawn from one sample of a study of CD8+ T cells in alopecia areata. Repertoires were generated with immunoSEQ multiplex PCR, while TCRdb's copy carries only in-frame clones and drops some. The repertoire includes roughly 60,000 clones, about 44% of them detected once, and roughly 51% sits in the top ten. Sequences were obtained from NKG2D-low CD8+ T cells sorted from blood. All receptors come from a human donor with alopecia areata. Each CDR3 is given with its conserved first and last residue. The order of the fields is D gene, J gene, V gene, clone size, CDR3 protein, CDR3 DNA. D genes are given only for firm matches. Only part of the rows carry a size: once, few, many, or a class if the clone is expanded.

>NA|TRBJ2-2|TRBV28|few
CASSYPGTPNTGELFF
TGTGCCAGCAGTTACCCCGGGACACCGAACACCGGGGAGCTGTTTTTT
>TRBD1|TRBJ2-3|TRBV9|NA
CASSGEDRGNTDTQYF
TGTGCCAGCAGCGGGGAGGACAGGGGCAATACAGATACGCAGTATTTT
>NA|TRBJ1-2|TRBV29-1|few
CSVEEGVNYGYTF
TGCAGCGTTGAGGAGGGAGTTAACTATGGCTACACCTTC
>TRBD1|TRBJ1-1|TRBV7-9|NA
CASSGTTDRGMNTEAFF
TGTGCCAGCAGCGGGACCACGGACAGGGGCATGAACACTGAAGCTTTCTTT
>NA|TRBJ2-7|TRBV25-1|NA
CASSMVHEQYF
TGTGCCAGCAGCATGGTCCACGAGCAGTACTTC
>NA|TRBJ2-1|TRBV4-3|NA
CASSHLTQGNEQFF
TGCGCCAGCAGCCACTTGACACAAGGCAATGAGCAGTTCTTC
>NA|TRBJ2-7|TRBV28|NA
CASALSYEQYF
TGTGCCTCGGCCCTCTCCTACGAGCAGTACTTC
>NA|TRBJ1-1|TRBV27|NA
CASSLYMNTEAFF
TGTGCCAGCAGCTTGTACATGAACACTGAAGCTTTCTTT
>TRBD1|TRBJ2-5|TRBV5-1|NA
CASSIGQGGLETQYF
TGCGCCAGCAGCATCGGACAGGGGGGCCTGGAGACCCAGTACTTC
>TRBD1|TRBJ1-1|TRBV9|few
CASSAMTGSSTEAFF
TGTGCCAGCAGCGCCATGACAGGGTCGAGCACTGAAGCTTTCTTT
>NA|TRBJ2-5|TRBV27|NA
CASTSGERETQYF
TGTGCCAGCACCTCGGGGGAGAGGGAGACCCAGTACTTC
>NA|TRBJ2-2|TRBV7-9|few
CASSRRWGSTGELFF
TGTGCCAGCAGCCGTCGCTGGGGGAGCACCGGGGAGCTGTTTTTT
>NA|TRBJ2-7|TRBV14|NA
CASSQGRGPQHNYEQYF
TGTGCCAGCAGCCAAGGTCGGGGGCCCCAACATAACTACGAGCAGTACTTC
>NA|TRBJ2-1|TRBV7-9|NA
CASSSLDTSSYNEQFF
TGTGCCAGCAGCTCCCTTGACACGAGCTCCTACAATGAGCAGTTCTTC
>NA|TRBJ1-2|TRBV19|few
CASSIYGGYDGYTF
TGTGCCAGTAGTATTTATGGGGGGTACGATGGCTACACCTTC
>NA|TRBJ2-4|TRBV11-2|NA
CASSLVAGPTKNIQYF
TGTGCCAGCAGCTTAGTCGCAGGCCCAACCAAAAACATTCAGTACTTC
>TRBD1|TRBJ2-5|TRBV7-9|NA
CASSHLDRQVTQYF
TGTGCCAGCAGCCACCTGGACAGGCAGGTGACCCAGTACTTC
>TRBD1|TRBJ1-1|TRBV11-2|NA
CASSLDGDRTNTEAFF
TGTGCCAGCAGCTTAGATGGGGACAGGACAAACACTGAAGCTTTCTTT
>TRBD1|TRBJ2-7|TRBV29-1|NA
CSVCLRQGNSYEQYF
TGCAGCGTTTGCCTCAGACAGGGAAACTCCTACGAGCAGTACTTC
>TRBD2|TRBJ2-3|TRBV5-1|NA
CASSLEASGNTDTQYF
TGCGCCAGCAGCTTGGAGGCTAGCGGAAACACAGATACGCAGTATTTT
>NA|TRBJ2-7|TRBV27|many
CASSSQVGVVYEQYF
TGTGCCAGCAGTAGCCAAGTTGGGGTCGTCTACGAGCAGTACTTC
>TRBD1|TRBJ2-2|TRBV29-1|few
CSVVGQGTSELFF
TGCAGCGTTGTGGGACAGGGGACGTCAGAGCTGTTTTTT